This T cell receptor beta chain was recorded in a study of human T cells and chemical hapten exposure. Unmatched junction bases numbered 8, after V lost 4 bases and J lost 0 bases. The germline CDR1 and CDR2 sequences are SGHTA and FQGNSA. The CDR3 runs 16 residues. This clonotype appeared a few times. The time point is: patch test 1, 2 weeks after DPC sensitization. Treatment specified: therapeutic diphenylcyclopropenone sensitization with weekly scalp DPC. TCRdb fed the RACE reads into MiXCR, producing one record per CDR3 protein. The sample records about 340,000 distinct CDR3 sequences, around 6.9% being singletons.

The sequenced sample was whole blood, obtained in connection with sensitization to the hapten diphenylcyclopropenone (DPC). The chain employs TRBV7-2 and TRBJ1-2, with 7 bases lining up with TRBD1. This clonotype was obtained from a woman between 18 and 30 years old with alopecia areata. Some clones in this sample may be carry-over from other donors' samples. The CDR3 nucleotides are TGTGCCAGCAGCTACAGCCGGACAGGAACTAACTATGGCTACACCTTC. Amino acid sequence: CASSYSRTGTNYGYTF.